This T cell receptor (beta chain) was sequenced for a study of STAT5B mutations in CD4+ large granular lymphocyte leukemia. Overall study results and limits: Top patient clones used TRBV06 genes more often: 8/27 versus 2/35 in controls. Higher CD4+ than CD8+ T-LGLL clonality might reflect small sample size.

For this clone: Its target is unknown.

Produced via immunoSEQ multiplex PCR; TCRdb's table is partial and in-frame only. The table has about 5,900 clones, around four fifths seen once; the top ten hold roughly 57%. Germline CDR1 is SNHLY and CDR2 is FYNNEI. This CDR3 region has 16 residues. Trimming cost V 4 bases and J 6 bases; bases outside gene matches: 12. Either unselected PBMC or bead-purified CD4+, CD4+CD8+, CD57+ or CD56+ cells were sequenced. Material: PBMCs. This clonotype was obtained from an elderly man with CD4+ T-cell large granular lymphocyte leukemia. The V and J genes are TRBV2 and TRBJ2-3, with 8 bases lining up with TRBD2. The CDR3 nucleotides read TGTGCCAGCAGTGGGGCGTGGGCGGGGGGCCCCGATACGCAGTATTTT. Amino acids: CASSGAWAGGPDTQYF.